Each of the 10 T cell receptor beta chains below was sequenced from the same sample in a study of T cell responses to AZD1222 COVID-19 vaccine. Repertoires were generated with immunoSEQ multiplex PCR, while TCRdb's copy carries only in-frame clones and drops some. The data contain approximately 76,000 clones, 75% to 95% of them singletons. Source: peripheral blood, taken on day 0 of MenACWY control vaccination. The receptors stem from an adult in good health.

For the CDR3, the DNA is TGTGCCAGCAGCTTAGGGGGGAAGAATCAGCCCCAGCATTTT. Its translation: CASSLGGKNQPQHF. The gene calls are TRBV11-2 and TRBJ1-5; maybe TRBD1 (5 bases). From germline, CDR1 is SGHAT and CDR2 FQNNGV. There are 14 residues in the CDR3. Trimming stripped 1 base from V and 4 bases from J, with 8 bases between.

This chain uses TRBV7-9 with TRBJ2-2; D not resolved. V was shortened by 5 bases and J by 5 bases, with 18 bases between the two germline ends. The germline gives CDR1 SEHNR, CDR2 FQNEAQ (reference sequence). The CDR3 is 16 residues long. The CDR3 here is CASSREASKYTGELFF. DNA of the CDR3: TGTGCCAGCAGCAGGGAAGCGTCTAAATATACCGGGGAGCTGTTTTTT. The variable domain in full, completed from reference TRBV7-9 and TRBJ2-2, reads DTGVSQNPRHKITKRGQNVTFRCDPISEHNRLYWYRQTLGQGPEFLTYFQNEAQLEKSRLLSDRFSAERPKGSFSTLEIQRTEQGDSAMYLCASSREASKYTGELFFGEGSRLTVL.

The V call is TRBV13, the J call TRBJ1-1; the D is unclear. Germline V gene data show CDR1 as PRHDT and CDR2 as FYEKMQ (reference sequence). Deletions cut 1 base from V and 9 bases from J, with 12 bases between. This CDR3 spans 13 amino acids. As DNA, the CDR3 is TGTGCCAGCAGCTTAGCGGACTCACCGAAAGCTTTCTTT. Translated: CASSLADSPKAFF.

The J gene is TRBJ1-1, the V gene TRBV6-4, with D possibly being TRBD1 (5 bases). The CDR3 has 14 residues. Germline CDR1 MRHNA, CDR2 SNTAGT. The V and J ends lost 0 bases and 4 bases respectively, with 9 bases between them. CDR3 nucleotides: TGTGCCAGCAGTGACTCAAGTAGGGGCACTGAAGCTTTCTTT. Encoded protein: CASSDSSRGTEAFF.

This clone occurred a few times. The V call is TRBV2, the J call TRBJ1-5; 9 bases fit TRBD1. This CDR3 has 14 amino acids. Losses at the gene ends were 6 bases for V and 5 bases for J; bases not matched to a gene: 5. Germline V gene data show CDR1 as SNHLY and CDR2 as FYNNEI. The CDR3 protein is CASSLDRGHQPQHF. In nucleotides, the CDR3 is TGTGCCAGCAGCTTGGACAGGGGTCATCAGCCCCAGCATTTT.

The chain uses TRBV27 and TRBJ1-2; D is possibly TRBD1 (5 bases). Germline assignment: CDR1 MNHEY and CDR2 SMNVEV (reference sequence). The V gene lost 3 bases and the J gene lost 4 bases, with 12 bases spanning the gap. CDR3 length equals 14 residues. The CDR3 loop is CASSFDGTGYGYTF. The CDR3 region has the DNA TGTGCCAGCAGTTTTGACGGAACAGGCTATGGCTACACCTTC.

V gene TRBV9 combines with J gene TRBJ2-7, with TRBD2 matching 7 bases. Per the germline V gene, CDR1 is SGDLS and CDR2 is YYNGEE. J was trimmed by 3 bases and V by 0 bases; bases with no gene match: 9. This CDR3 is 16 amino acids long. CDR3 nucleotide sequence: TGTGCCAGCAGCGTAGCTGGGGGGGAAGGGCTCTACGAGCAGTACTTC. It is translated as CASSVAGGEGLYEQYF.

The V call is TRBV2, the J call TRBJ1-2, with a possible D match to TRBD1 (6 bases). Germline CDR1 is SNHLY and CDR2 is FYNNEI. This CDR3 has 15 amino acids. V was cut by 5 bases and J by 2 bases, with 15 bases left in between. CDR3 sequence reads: CASSRSGDPNYGYTF. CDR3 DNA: TGTGCCAGCAGTCGGTCAGGGGATCCCAACTATGGCTACACCTTC.

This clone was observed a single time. The CDR3 DNA reads as TGTGCCAGCAGTTTGACAGGGGATAATTCACCCCTCCACTTT. It yields the protein CASSLTGDNSPLHF. The rearrangement uses TRBV28 and TRBJ1-6; TRBD1 agrees at 8 bases. Germline lookup yields CDR1 MDHEN and CDR2 SYDVKM. The CDR3 has 14 amino acids. V lost 3 bases and J lost 5; bases outside the gene matches: 0.

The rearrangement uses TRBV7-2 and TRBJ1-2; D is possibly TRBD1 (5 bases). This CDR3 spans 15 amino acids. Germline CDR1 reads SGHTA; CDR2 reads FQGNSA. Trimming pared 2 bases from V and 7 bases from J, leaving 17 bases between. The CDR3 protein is CASSLLRGSGSGYTF. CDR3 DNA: TGTGCCAGCAGCTTATTGCGGGGGTCGGGGAGTGGCTACACCTTC.